This is a list of T cell receptor beta chains from one sample in a study of post-analysis software for immune sequencing data. A single record per CDR3 protein comes from TCRdb applying MiXCR to the PCR reads. The sample lists 550,000 to 700,000 distinct CDR3 sequences, roughly 45% occurring once. The sequenced sample consisted of blood. Every receptor here comes from a girl aged 5-17 years with multiple sclerosis. Both conserved end residues are part of each CDR3. A D gene is named only where the DNA matches it firmly. The listing skips clone size in some rows; elsewhere it reads once, few, many or a size class.

DNA,CDR3,size,length,D,V,J
TGCAGTTCTACAGGGGGTAACTATGGCTACACCTTC,CSSTGGNYGYTF,few,12,TRBD1,TRBV20-1,TRBJ1-2
TGTGCCAGCAGCCTGACTAGCGGGGTGTACAATGAGCAGTTCTTC,CASSLTSGVYNEQFF,few,15,TRBD2,TRBV3-1,TRBJ2-1
TGCGCCAGCCTGGGACTTCAGCCATCGTTCTACGAGCAGTACTTC,CASLGLQPSFYEQYF,.,15,.,TRBV5-1,TRBJ2-7
TGCGCCAGCAGGATCGGCGGAGTGGACACAGATACGCAGTATTTT,CASRIGGVDTDTQYF,once,15,.,TRBV5-1,TRBJ2-3
TGTGCCAGCAGCCACCACAGCGGGGGGGTGAATGAGCAGTTCTTC,CASSHHSGGVNEQFF,.,15,TRBD2,TRBV4-2,TRBJ2-1
TGTGCCAGCAGTGAAGCGCGAGGCGGCAACGAGCAGTACTTC,CASSEARGGNEQYF,.,14,.,TRBV2,TRBJ2-7
TGTGCCAGCAGCGCAGGACTAGCGGCGTTCTCCTACAATGAGCAGTTCTTC,CASSAGLAAFSYNEQFF,.,17,TRBD2,TRBV9,TRBJ2-1
TGTGCCATCAGTGAGTCATCAGCGGGGGGGAAAGAGACCCAGTACTTC,CAISESSAGGKETQYF,few,16,TRBD2,TRBV10-3,TRBJ2-5
TGTGCCAGCAGCCAAGCACTAGCGGGGCGGTTCTTC,CASSQALAGRFF,.,12,TRBD2,TRBV3-1,TRBJ2-1
TGCGCCAGCAGCCAAGATTACAGGGGCAACTATGGCTACACCTTC,CASSQDYRGNYGYTF,.,15,TRBD1,TRBV4-1,TRBJ1-2
TGTGCCAGCAGCCAAGTCACGCAGGGCTACGAGCAGTACTTC,CASSQVTQGYEQYF,few,14,.,TRBV3-1,TRBJ2-7
TGTGCCAGCAGCACCCAGGCCGGGTGGACTAATGAAAAACTGTTTTTT,CASSTQAGWTNEKLFF,.,16,.,TRBV12-3/TRBV12-4,TRBJ1-4
TGTGCTAGCAGCTTAGGAGGACCAGAATACGAGCAGTACTTC,CASSLGGPEYEQYF,few,14,.,TRBV7-7,TRBJ2-7
TGTGCCAGCAGCCTCGGACAGGCGAACACCGGGGAGCTGTTTTTT,CASSLGQANTGELFF,few,15,TRBD1,TRBV11-2,TRBJ2-2
TGCGCCAGCAGCTACAAGGGCCCCCAGTCTTCGGGGATGAATGAGCAGTTCTTC,CASSYKGPQSSGMNEQFF,.,18,.,TRBV4-1,TRBJ2-1
TGCGCCAGCAGCTTGGCCGGGACAGTTACTTTCAATGAGCAGTTCTTC,CASSLAGTVTFNEQFF,few,16,TRBD1,TRBV5-1,TRBJ2-1
TGTGCCAGCAGTTTAGCCCAGGCCGGGGCTAATGAAAAACTGTTTTTT,CASSLAQAGANEKLFF,.,16,.,TRBV28,TRBJ1-4
TGTGCCAGCAGCCCCTTGCTGAGTGCAGATACGCAGTATTTT,CASSPLLSADTQYF,.,14,.,TRBV12-3/TRBV12-4,TRBJ2-3
TGTGCCATCAGGACAGGGTTGCAAGAGACCCAGTACTTC,CAIRTGLQETQYF,.,13,TRBD1,TRBV10-3,TRBJ2-5
TGCGCCAGCAGCTTGTCTACTAGCGGGGGTACGAATGAGCAGTTCTTC,CASSLSTSGGTNEQFF,few,16,TRBD2,TRBV5-1,TRBJ2-1
TGTGCCAGCAGCGTACAGGGGACCTACAATGAGCAGTTCTTC,CASSVQGTYNEQFF,few,14,TRBD1,TRBV7-3,TRBJ2-1
TGTGCCAGCAGCCAAGGTCGGAATGAGCAGTTCTTC,CASSQGRNEQFF,few,12,.,TRBV14,TRBJ2-1